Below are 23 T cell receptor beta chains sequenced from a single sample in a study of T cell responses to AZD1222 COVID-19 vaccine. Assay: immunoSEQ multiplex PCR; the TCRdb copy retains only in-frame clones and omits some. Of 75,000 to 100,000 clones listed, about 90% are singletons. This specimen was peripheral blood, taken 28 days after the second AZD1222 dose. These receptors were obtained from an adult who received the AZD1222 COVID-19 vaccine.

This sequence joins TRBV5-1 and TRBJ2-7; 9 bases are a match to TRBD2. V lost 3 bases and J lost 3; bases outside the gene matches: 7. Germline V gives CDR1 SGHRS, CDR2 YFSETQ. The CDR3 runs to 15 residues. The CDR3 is CASSWDSSGGYEQYF. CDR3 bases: TGCGCCAGCAGCTGGGATAGTAGCGGGGGCTACGAGCAGTACTTC.

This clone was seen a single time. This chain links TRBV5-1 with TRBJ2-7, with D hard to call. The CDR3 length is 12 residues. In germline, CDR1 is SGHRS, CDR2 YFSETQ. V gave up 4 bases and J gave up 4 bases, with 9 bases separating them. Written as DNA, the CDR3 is TGCGCCAGCAGCATTGGAACTTACGAGCAGTACTTC. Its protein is CASSIGTYEQYF. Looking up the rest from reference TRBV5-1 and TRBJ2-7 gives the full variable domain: KAGVTQTPRYLIKTRGQQVTLSCSPISGHRSVSWYQQTPGQGLQFLFEYFSETQRNKGNFPGRFSGRQFSNSRSEMNVSTLELGDSALYLCASSIGTYEQYFGPGTRLTVT.

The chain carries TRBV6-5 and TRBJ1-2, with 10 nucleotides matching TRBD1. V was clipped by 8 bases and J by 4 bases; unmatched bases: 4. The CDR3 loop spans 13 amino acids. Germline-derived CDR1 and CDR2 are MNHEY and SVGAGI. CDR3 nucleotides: TGTGCCAGCGGGGACAGGGGTTTCTATGGCTACACCTTC. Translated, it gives CASGDRGFYGYTF.

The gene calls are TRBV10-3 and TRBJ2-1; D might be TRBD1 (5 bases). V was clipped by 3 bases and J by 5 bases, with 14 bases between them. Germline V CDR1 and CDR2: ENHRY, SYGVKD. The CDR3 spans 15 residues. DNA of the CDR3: TGTGCCATCAGTGAAGGGGTTCCCCTTAACAATGAGCAGTTCTTC. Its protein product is CAISEGVPLNNEQFF.

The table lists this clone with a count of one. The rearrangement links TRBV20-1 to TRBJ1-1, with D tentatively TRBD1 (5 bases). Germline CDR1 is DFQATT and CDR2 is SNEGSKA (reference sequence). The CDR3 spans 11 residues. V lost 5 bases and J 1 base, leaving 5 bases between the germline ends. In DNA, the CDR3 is TGCAGTGCTCAGGGGAACACTGAAGCTTTCTTT. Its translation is CSAQGNTEAFF.

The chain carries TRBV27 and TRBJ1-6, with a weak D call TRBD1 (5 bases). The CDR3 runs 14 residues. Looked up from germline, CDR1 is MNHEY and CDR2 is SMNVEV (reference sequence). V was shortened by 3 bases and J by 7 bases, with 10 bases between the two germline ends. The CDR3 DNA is TGTGCCAGCAGTTTTTCGGGGGGAAATTCACCCCTCCACTTT. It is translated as CASSFSGGNSPLHF.

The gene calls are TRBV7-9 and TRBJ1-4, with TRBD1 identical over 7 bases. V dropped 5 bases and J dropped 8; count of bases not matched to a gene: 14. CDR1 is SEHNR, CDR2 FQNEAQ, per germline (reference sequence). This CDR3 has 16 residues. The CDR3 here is CASSRQDRSPGEKLFF. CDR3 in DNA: TGTGCCAGCAGCCGACAGGACAGGTCACCAGGGGAAAAACTGTTTTTT.

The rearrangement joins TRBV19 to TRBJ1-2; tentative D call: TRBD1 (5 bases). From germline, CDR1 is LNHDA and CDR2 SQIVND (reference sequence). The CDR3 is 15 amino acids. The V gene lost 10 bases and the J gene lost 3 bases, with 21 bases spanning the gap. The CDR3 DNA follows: TGTGCCACCACAACCGGGAGGGACTTCCACTATGGCTACACCTTC. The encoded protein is CATTTGRDFHYGYTF. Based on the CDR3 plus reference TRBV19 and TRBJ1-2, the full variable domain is DGGITQSPKYLFRKEGQNVTLSCEQNLNHDAMYWYRQDPGQGLRLIYYSQIVNDFQKGDIAEGYSVSREKKESFPLTVTSAQKNPTAFYLCATTTGRDFHYGYTFGSGTRLTVV.

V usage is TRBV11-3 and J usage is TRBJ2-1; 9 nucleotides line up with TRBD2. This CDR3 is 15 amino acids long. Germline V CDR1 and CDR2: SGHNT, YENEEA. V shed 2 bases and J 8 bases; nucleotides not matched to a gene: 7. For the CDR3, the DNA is TGTGCCAGCAGCTTATGGGTAGCGGGGGAATATGAGCAGTTCTTC. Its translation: CASSLWVAGEYEQFF. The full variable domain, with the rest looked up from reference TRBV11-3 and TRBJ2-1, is EAGVVQSPRYKIIEKKQPVAFWCNPISGHNTLYWYLQNLGQGPELLIRYENEEAVDDSQLPKDRFSAERLKGVDSTLKIQPAELGDSAVYLCASSLWVAGEYEQFFGPGTRLTVL.

In nucleotides, the CDR3 is TGTGCCAGCAGCCCCTTAGGAGGCGCTCACTATGGCTACACCTTC. This encodes CASSPLGGAHYGYTF. This rearrangement joins TRBV3-1 (or the pseudogene TRBV3-2) to TRBJ1-2; D remains unclear. Germline V lookup: CDR1 LGHDT, CDR2 YNNKEL (reference sequence). The CDR3 is made up of 15 amino acids. V shed 4 bases and J shed 3 bases, with 15 bases lying between them.

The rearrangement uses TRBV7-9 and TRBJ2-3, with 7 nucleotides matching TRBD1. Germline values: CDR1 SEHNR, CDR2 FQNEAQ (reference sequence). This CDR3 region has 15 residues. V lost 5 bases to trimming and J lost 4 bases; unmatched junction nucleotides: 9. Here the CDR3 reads CASSSRQGRPDTQYF. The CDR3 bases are TGTGCCAGCAGCAGCCGACAGGGACGGCCAGATACGCAGTATTTT.

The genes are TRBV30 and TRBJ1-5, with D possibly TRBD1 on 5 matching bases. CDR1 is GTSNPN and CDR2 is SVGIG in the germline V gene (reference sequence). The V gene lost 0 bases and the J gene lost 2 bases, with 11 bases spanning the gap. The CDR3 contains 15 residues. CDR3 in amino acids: CAWSVRGIGNQPQHF. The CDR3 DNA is TGTGCCTGGAGTGTTCGGGGGATCGGCAATCAGCCCCAGCATTTT. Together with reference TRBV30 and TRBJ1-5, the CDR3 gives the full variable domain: SQTIHQWPATLVQPVGSPLSLECTVEGTSNPNLYWYRQAAGRGLQLLFYSVGIGQISSEVPQNLSASRPQDRQFILSSKKLLLSDSGFYLCAWSVRGIGNQPQHFGDGTRLSIL.

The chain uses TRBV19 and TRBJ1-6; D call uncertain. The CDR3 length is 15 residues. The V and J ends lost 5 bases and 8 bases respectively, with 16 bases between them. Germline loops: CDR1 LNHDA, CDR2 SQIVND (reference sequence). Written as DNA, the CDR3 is TGTGCCAGTAGTCCCCGCGGTGGATGGGATTCACCCCTCCACTTT. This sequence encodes CASSPRGGWDSPLHF.

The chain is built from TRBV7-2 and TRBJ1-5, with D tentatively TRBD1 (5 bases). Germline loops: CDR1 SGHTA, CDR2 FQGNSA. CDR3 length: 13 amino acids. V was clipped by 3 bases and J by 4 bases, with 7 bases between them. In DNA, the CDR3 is TGTGCCAGCAGCTTCGGGGGGAATCAGCCCCAGCATTTT. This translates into CASSFGGNQPQHF.

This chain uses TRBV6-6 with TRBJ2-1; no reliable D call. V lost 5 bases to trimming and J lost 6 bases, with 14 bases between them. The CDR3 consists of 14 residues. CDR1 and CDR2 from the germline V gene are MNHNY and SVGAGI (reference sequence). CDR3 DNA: TGTGCCAGCAGTCCCGTTCCGCACATCAATGAGCAGTTCTTC. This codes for CASSPVPHINEQFF.

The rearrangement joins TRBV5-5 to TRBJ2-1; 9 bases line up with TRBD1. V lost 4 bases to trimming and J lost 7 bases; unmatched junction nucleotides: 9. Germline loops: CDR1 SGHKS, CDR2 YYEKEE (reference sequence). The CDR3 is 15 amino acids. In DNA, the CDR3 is TGTGCCAGCAGCCACGTACAGGGGGCGCCGAATGAGCAGTTCTTC. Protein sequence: CASSHVQGAPNEQFF. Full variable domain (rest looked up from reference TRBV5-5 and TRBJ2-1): DAGVTQSPTHLIKTRGQQVTLRCSPISGHKSVSWYQQVLGQGPQFIFQYYEKEERGRGNFPDRFSARQFPNYSSELNVNALLLGDSALYLCASSHVQGAPNEQFFGPGTRLTVL.

CDR3 nucleotide sequence: TGTGCCAGCAGCCTGCCCACAGATACGCAGTATTTT. It specifies CASSLPTDTQYF. V is TRBV6-2 or TRBV6-3 and J is TRBJ2-3; D unclear. The CDR3 loop spans 12 amino acids. CDR1 is MNHEY, CDR2 SVGEGT, per germline. Trimming left V 6 bases short and J 2 bases short, with 6 bases between.

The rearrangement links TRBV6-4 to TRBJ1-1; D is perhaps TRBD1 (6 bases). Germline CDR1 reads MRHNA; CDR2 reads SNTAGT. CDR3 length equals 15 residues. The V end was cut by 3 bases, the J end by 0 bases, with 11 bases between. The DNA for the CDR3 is TGTGCCAGCAGTGAGAATTGGGACATGAACACTGAAGCTTTCTTT. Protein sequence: CASSENWDMNTEAFF.

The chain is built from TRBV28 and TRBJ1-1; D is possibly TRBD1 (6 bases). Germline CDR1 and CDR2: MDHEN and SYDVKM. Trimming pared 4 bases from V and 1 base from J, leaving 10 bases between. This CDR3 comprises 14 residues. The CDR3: CASSSSDRNTEAFF. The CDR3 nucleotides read TGTGCCAGCAGTTCCTCGGACAGGAACACTGAAGCTTTCTTT.

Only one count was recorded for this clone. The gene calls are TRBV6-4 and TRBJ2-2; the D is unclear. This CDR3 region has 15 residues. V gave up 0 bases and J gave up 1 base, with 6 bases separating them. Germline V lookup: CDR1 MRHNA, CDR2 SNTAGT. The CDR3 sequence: CASSDSPGNTGELFF. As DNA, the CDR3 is TGTGCCAGCAGTGACTCGCCAGGGAACACCGGGGAGCTGTTTTTT.

The CDR3 is CASSQTQLNEQFF. DNA of the CDR3: TGTGCCAGCAGCCAAACACAGCTAAATGAGCAGTTCTTC. The chain couples TRBV14 to TRBJ2-1; D is unclear. The length of the CDR3 is 13 residues. The V end lost 2 bases, the J end lost 7 bases, and 9 bases lay between the germline ends. Germline V gene data show CDR1 as SGHDN and CDR2 as FVKESK.

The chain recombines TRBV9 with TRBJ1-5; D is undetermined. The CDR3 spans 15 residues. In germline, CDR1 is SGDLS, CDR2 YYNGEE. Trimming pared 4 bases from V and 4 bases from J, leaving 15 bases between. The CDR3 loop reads CASSQEGRQNQPQHF. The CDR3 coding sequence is TGTGCCAGCAGCCAAGAAGGCAGACAAAATCAGCCCCAGCATTTT.

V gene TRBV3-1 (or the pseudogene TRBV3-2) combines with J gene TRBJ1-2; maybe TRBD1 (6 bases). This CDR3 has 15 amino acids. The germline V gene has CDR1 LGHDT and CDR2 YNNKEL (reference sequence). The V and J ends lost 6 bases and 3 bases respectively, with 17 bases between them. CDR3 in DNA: TGTGCCAGCAGGCCTGCGGGGGCGTCTCACTATGGCTACACCTTC. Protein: CASRPAGASHYGYTF.